One sample yielded the 24 T cell receptor beta chains listed below, sequenced in a study of blood T cell repertoires in COVID-19. Sequencing was performed with immunoSEQ multiplex PCR; in TCRdb, only in-frame clones are kept and a portion is missing. The data show some 520,000 clones, 80% to 90% seen once. The sequenced sample was peripheral blood. The receptors were gathered from a man aged 18 to 30 with COVID-19, enrolled during active disease.

This clone has just one count. This sequence joins TRBV6-5 and TRBJ1-5; D gene uncertain. Trimming shortened V by 0 bases and J by 0 bases, and 6 bases separated the two germline ends. This CDR3 spans 15 amino acids. CDR1 is MNHEY, CDR2 SVGAGI, per germline. CDR3 residues: CASSYSSASNQPQHF. The CDR3 region has the DNA TGTGCCAGCAGTTACTCGAGTGCTAGCAATCAGCCCCAGCATTTT.

The chain couples TRBV27 to TRBJ1-2; 8 bases are shared with TRBD1. This CDR3 contains 17 residues. Unmatched junction bases numbered 11, after V lost 3 bases and J lost 2 bases. Germline loops: CDR1 MNHEY, CDR2 SMNVEV (reference sequence). The CDR3 region is CASSFRAFRGQNYGYTF. The DNA of the CDR3 is TGTGCCAGCAGTTTTCGGGCTTTCAGGGGGCAAAACTATGGCTACACCTTC.

The rearrangement links TRBV6-4 to TRBJ2-1; TRBD1 might be the D (5 bases). The CDR3 is 12 amino acids. V shed 7 bases and J shed 6 bases, with 10 bases lying between them. Germline CDR1 and CDR2: MRHNA and SNTAGT. CDR3 coding DNA: TGTGCCAGCACCAACAGGTCCAATGAGCAGTTCTTC. Its protein is CASTNRSNEQFF.

The DNA of the CDR3 is TGTGCCAGCAGCTCCCAAAGCGGGAGGGCCACAGATACGCAGTATTTT. As protein: CASSSQSGRATDTQYF. V gene TRBV7-2 combines with J gene TRBJ2-3, with 10 nucleotides matching TRBD2. Unmatched junction bases numbered 6, after V lost 4 bases and J lost 2 bases. The CDR3 consists of 16 residues. The germline CDR1 and CDR2 sequences are SGHTA and FQGNSA.

The chain links TRBV18 to TRBJ2-5, with TRBD2 as a possible D gene (6 bases). The CDR3 loop spans 14 amino acids. The V end lost 1 base, the J end lost 5 bases, and 11 bases lay between the germline ends. Germline V gives CDR1 KGHSH, CDR2 LQKENI. Here the CDR3 reads CASSPLGGIETQYF. The CDR3 nucleotides read TGTGCCAGCTCACCACTTGGAGGGATTGAGACCCAGTACTTC.

The chain uses TRBV7-9 and TRBJ2-1, with TRBD2 matching over 12 bases. There are 18 residues in the CDR3. V was clipped by 1 base and J by 4 bases; unmatched bases: 8. Germline CDR1 and CDR2: SEHNR and FQNEAQ (reference sequence). CDR3 sequence: CASSLVGASGRGYNEQFF. Here the CDR3 DNA reads TGTGCCAGCAGCTTAGTTGGGGCTAGCGGGAGGGGATACAATGAGCAGTTCTTC. The whole variable domain, remainder taken from reference TRBV7-9 and TRBJ2-1, is DTGVSQNPRHKITKRGQNVTFRCDPISEHNRLYWYRQTLGQGPEFLTYFQNEAQLEKSRLLSDRFSAERPKGSFSTLEIQRTEQGDSAMYLCASSLVGASGRGYNEQFFGPGTRLTVL.

This chain joins TRBV19 and TRBJ2-2; weak D call: TRBD2 (5 bases). This CDR3 has 12 residues. CDR1 and CDR2 (germline): LNHDA, SQIVND (reference sequence). Trimming cost V 11 bases and J 3 bases, with 10 bases left between them. The CDR3 sequence: CAVSGDTGELFF. CDR3 sequence (DNA): TGTGCCGTAAGCGGCGACACCGGGGAGCTGTTTTTT.

This chain links TRBV7-2 with TRBJ2-3, with 9 bases aligning to TRBD2. The germline CDR1 and CDR2 sequences are SGHTA and FQGNSA. Germline trimming cut 4 bases from V and 0 bases from J; bases unmatched to any gene: 5. The CDR3 spans 16 residues. The CDR3 DNA is TGTGCCAGCAGCTCCCGGCTAGCGGGGAGCACAGATACGCAGTATTTT. Its protein product is CASSSRLAGSTDTQYF.

This chain joins TRBV7-9 and TRBJ1-6; 9 positions match TRBD1. This CDR3 is built from 15 residues. Germline trimming cut 6 bases from V and 7 bases from J; bases unmatched to any gene: 7. Germline V gene data show CDR1 as SEHNR and CDR2 as FQNEAQ (reference sequence). CDR3 region: CASSPDTGGNSPLHF. The CDR3 nucleotides are TGTGCCAGCAGTCCAGATACAGGGGGCAATTCACCCCTCCACTTT.

This sequence joins TRBV6-5 and TRBJ2-5, with 9 bases fitting TRBD2. The V gene end was trimmed by 0 bases and the J gene end by 3 bases; junction bases not matched to a gene: 5. The length of the CDR3 is 16 residues. The germline gives CDR1 MNHEY, CDR2 SVGAGI. CDR3 protein: CASSYSGLASEETQYF. The CDR3, as DNA: TGTGCCAGCAGTTACTCAGGACTAGCGAGTGAAGAGACCCAGTACTTC.

The V call is TRBV19, the J call TRBJ1-5; 9 bases fit TRBD1. The CDR3 is 15 residues long. V trimming: 7 bases; J trimming: 2 bases; junction bases outside the gene matches: 6. From germline, CDR1 is LNHDA and CDR2 SQIVND (reference sequence). DNA for the CDR3: TGTGCCAGTACCCTACAGGGGGCTGGCAATCAGCCCCAGCATTTT. The encoded protein is CASTLQGAGNQPQHF.

The V call is TRBV27, the J call TRBJ2-3; TRBD2 agrees at 7 bases. Looked up from germline, CDR1 is MNHEY and CDR2 is SMNVEV (reference sequence). There are 15 residues in the CDR3. V was clipped by 3 bases and J by 4 bases; unmatched bases: 7. CDR3 region: CASSFSAGSSDTQYF. The CDR3 DNA reads TGTGCCAGCAGTTTCTCAGCGGGGTCATCAGATACGCAGTATTTT.

The rearrangement uses TRBV24-1 and TRBJ2-2, with a weak D call TRBD2 (6 bases). V was shortened by 0 bases and J by 4 bases, with 23 bases between the two germline ends. The germline CDR1 and CDR2 sequences are KGHDR and SFDVKD. There are 20 residues in the CDR3. The CDR3 protein is CATSDLPVFAGPSSTGELFF. The CDR3 DNA is TGTGCCACCAGTGATTTGCCGGTTTTCGCGGGGCCGTCTTCCACCGGGGAGCTGTTTTTT.

This clone is a singleton in its sample. The V and J genes are TRBV12-3 or TRBV12-4 and TRBJ2-5; TRBD1 might be the D (5 bases). V was pared by 5 bases and J by 5 bases, with 12 bases between. The CDR3 is made up of 13 amino acids. The CDR3 DNA reads as TGTGCCAGCAGTCCCAGGGTGGGGGAGACCCAGTACTTC. Encoded protein: CASSPRVGETQYF.

This sequence joins TRBV18 and TRBJ2-7; a possible D gene is TRBD1 (6 bases). Germline CDR1 and CDR2: KGHSH and LQKENI. The length of the CDR3 is 14 residues. Trimming took 5 bases from V and 7 from J, leaving 18 bases between them. CDR3 DNA sequence: TGTGCCAGCTCATCAACGACAGGTGAAGGGGAGCAGTACTTC. It encodes CASSSTTGEGEQYF.

The chain recombines TRBV11-3 with TRBJ2-1; D is perhaps TRBD1 (5 bases). CDR1 and CDR2 from the germline V gene are SGHNT and YENEEA. V was pared by 5 bases and J by 3 bases, with 11 bases between. This CDR3 spans 14 amino acids. The CDR3 bases are TGTGCCAGCAGCGCTCAGGGCCACTACAATGAGCAGTTCTTC. It specifies CASSAQGHYNEQFF. The full variable domain, rest sourced from reference TRBV11-3 and TRBJ2-1, is EAGVVQSPRYKIIEKKQPVAFWCNPISGHNTLYWYLQNLGQGPELLIRYENEEAVDDSQLPKDRFSAERLKGVDSTLKIQPAELGDSAVYLCASSAQGHYNEQFFGPGTRLTVL.

J is TRBJ2-2 and V is TRBV7-2, with 8 positions matching TRBD1. The CDR3 runs to 17 residues. From germline, CDR1 is SGHTA and CDR2 FQGNSA. V shed 2 bases and J 2 bases; nucleotides not matched to a gene: 7. CDR3 nucleotides: TGTGCCAGCAGCTTAAACGCAGGGGGCCCAAACACCGGGGAGCTGTTTTTT. It encodes CASSLNAGGPNTGELFF.

This clone was recorded only once. This chain uses TRBV10-2 with TRBJ2-1; 11 bases line up with TRBD2. The CDR3 runs 14 residues. CDR1 and CDR2 (germline): WSHSY, SAAADI. V lost 9 bases, J lost 2 bases, and 3 bases stayed unmatched. In DNA form, the CDR3 reads TGCGCCAGTACTAGCGGGGGTGCCTACAATGAGCAGTTCTTC. Translating it yields CASTSGGAYNEQFF.

The chain is built from TRBV30 and TRBJ2-7; TRBD2 matches at 10 bases. The CDR3 contains 15 residues. Germline V lookup: CDR1 GTSNPN, CDR2 SVGIG (reference sequence). Unmatched junction bases numbered 11, after V lost 0 bases and J lost 9 bases. DNA of the CDR3: TGTGCCTGGAGTGTACGGGATTCTAGCGGGAGAGGGCAGTACTTC. It yields the protein CAWSVRDSSGRGQYF.

V gene TRBV5-1 combines with J gene TRBJ2-7; 7 nucleotides agree with TRBD1. The CDR3 runs to 16 residues. Per the germline V gene, CDR1 is SGHRS and CDR2 is YFSETQ. Losses at the gene ends were 4 bases for V and 0 bases for J; bases not matched to a gene: 10. The CDR3 here is CASSVGWQGVSYEQYF. The CDR3 region has the DNA TGCGCCAGCAGCGTGGGTTGGCAGGGGGTCTCCTACGAGCAGTACTTC.

The V gene is TRBV6-5, the J gene TRBJ2-1; 13 bases line up with TRBD2. CDR3 size: 15 residues. CDR1 MNHEY and CDR2 SVGAGI come from the germline V gene. V trimming: 6 bases; J trimming: 6 bases; junction bases outside the gene matches: 5. The chain's CDR3 is CASRGLAGVLNEQFF. DNA of the CDR3: TGTGCCAGCAGAGGACTAGCGGGAGTTCTCAATGAGCAGTTCTTC.

This chain joins TRBV5-4 and TRBJ1-2; tentatively, D is TRBD1 (5 bases). CDR1 is SGHNT and CDR2 is YYREEE in the germline V gene (reference sequence). With 6 bases removed from V and 0 bases from J, the gap between germline ends came to 15 bases. The CDR3 length is 15 residues. The DNA for the CDR3 is TGTGCCAGCACCCTGGGGCAGCGAACTAACTATGGCTACACCTTC. It specifies CASTLGQRTNYGYTF.

The table lists this clone with a count of one. V and J are TRBV21-1 and TRBJ2-1; the table's D call, TRBD1, was not checked against the DNA. TRBV21-1 is designated a pseudogene. CDR3 size: 17 residues. The CDR3: CASSKTSGTGNYDEQFF. CDR3 coding DNA: TGTGCCAGCAGCAAAACATCCGGGACAGGGAACTATGATGAGCAGTTCTTC.

The CDR3 sequence: CATKTGAGGYEQYF. The CDR3 DNA reads TGTGCCACGAAAACGGGAGCGGGAGGGTACGAGCAGTACTTC. V gene TRBV19 combines with J gene TRBJ2-7; 10 bases are a match to TRBD2. The germline gives CDR1 LNHDA, CDR2 SQIVND (reference sequence). The CDR3 runs 14 residues. V shed 10 bases and J 4 bases; nucleotides not matched to a gene: 10.